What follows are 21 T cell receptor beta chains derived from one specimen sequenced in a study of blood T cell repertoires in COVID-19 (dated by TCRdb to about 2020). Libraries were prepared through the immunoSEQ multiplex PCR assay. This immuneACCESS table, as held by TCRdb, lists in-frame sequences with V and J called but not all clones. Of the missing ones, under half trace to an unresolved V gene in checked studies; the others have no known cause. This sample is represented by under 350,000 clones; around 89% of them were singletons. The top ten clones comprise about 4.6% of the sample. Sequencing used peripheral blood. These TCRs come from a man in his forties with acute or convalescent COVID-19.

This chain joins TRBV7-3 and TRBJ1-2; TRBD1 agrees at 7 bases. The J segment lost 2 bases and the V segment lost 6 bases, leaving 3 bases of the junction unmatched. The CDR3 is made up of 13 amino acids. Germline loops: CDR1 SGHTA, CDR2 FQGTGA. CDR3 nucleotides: TGTGCCAGCAGTAGGGGACAGAACTATGGCTACACCTTC. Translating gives CASSRGQNYGYTF.

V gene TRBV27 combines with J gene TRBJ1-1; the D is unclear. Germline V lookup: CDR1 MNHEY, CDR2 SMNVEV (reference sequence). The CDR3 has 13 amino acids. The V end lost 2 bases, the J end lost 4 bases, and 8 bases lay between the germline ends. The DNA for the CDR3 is TGTGCCAGCAGTTTAAGAACAGTCACTGAAGCTTTCTTT. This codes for CASSLRTVTEAFF.

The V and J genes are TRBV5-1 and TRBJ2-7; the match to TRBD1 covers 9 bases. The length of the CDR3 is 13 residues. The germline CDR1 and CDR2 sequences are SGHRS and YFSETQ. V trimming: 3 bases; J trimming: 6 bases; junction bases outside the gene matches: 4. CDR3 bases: TGCGCCAGCAGCTCCCGGACAGGGGCCGAGCAGTACTTC. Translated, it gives CASSSRTGAEQYF.

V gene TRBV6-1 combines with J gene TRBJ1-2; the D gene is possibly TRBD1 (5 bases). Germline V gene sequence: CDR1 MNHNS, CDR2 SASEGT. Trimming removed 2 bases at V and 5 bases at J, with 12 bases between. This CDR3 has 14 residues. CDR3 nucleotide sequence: TGTGCCAGCAGTGAACGTGTGGGGGGTTATGGCTACACCTTC. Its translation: CASSERVGGYGYTF.

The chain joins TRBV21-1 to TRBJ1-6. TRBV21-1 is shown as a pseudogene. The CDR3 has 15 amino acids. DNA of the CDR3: TGTGCCAGCAGCAAAGAGAGAGAAGGCGGTTCACCCCTCCACTTT. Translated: CASSKEREGGSPLHF.

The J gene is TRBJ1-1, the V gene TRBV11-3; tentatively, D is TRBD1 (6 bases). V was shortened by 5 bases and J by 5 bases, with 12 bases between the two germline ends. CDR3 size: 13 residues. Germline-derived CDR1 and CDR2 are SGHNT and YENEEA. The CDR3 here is CASSGQLGTEAFF. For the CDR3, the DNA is TGTGCCAGCAGCGGACAGTTGGGGACTGAAGCTTTCTTT.

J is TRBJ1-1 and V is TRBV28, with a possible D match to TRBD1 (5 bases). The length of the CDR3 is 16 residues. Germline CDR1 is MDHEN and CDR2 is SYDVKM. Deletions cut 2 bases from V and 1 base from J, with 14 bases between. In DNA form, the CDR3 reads TGTGCCAGCAGTTTAACAGCCGGCCAGGGGAACACTGAAGCTTTCTTT. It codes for CASSLTAGQGNTEAFF.

In DNA form, the CDR3 reads TGTGCCAGCAGCTTGATACAGGCAAAGGGATTTGGTGGCTATGGCTACACCTTC. This codes for CASSLIQAKGFGGYGYTF. The chain uses TRBV11-2 and TRBJ1-2; tentatively, D is TRBD1 (5 bases). Germline CDR1 is SGHAT and CDR2 is FQNNGV. The CDR3 has 18 residues. V shed 3 bases and J shed 4 bases, with 24 bases lying between them. Full variable domain (outside the CDR3, taken from reference TRBV11-2 and TRBJ1-2): EAGVAQSPRYKIIEKRQSVAFWCNPISGHATLYWYQQILGQGPKLLIQFQNNGVVDDSQLPKDRFSAERLKGVDSTLKIQPAKLEDSAVYLCASSLIQAKGFGGYGYTFGSGTRLTVV.

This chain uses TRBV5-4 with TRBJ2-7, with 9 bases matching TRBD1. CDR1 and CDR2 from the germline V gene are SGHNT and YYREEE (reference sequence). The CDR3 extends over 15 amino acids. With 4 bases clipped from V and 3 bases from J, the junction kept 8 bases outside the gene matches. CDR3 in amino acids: CASSPDRGGVYEQYF. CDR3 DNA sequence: TGTGCCAGCAGCCCAGACAGGGGGGGAGTCTACGAGCAGTACTTC.

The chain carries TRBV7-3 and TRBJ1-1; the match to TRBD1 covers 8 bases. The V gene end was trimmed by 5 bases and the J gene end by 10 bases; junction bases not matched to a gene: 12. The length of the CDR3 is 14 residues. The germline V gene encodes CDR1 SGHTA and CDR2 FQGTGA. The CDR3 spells CASSPGSSRGRAFF. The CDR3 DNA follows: TGTGCCAGCAGCCCCGGATCTAGCAGGGGGCGAGCTTTCTTT.

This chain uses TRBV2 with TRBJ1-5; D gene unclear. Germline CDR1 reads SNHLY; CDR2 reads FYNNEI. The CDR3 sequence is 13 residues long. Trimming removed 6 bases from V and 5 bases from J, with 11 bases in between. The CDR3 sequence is CASRNSPYQPQHF. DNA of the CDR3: TGTGCCAGCAGGAACTCTCCTTATCAGCCCCAGCATTTT.

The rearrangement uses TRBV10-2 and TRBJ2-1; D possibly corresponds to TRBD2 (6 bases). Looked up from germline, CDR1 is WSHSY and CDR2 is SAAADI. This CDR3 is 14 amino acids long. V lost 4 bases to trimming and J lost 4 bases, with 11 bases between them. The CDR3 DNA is TGCGCCAGCAGTGCGACTAGACTTTACAATGAGCAGTTCTTC. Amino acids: CASSATRLYNEQFF.

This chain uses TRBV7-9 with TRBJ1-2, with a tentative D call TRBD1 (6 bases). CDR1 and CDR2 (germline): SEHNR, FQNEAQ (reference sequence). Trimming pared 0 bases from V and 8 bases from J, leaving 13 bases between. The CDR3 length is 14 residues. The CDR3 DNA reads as TGTGCCAGCAGCTTAGCAGGGGCAGGGGAGGGCTACACCTTC. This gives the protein CASSLAGAGEGYTF.

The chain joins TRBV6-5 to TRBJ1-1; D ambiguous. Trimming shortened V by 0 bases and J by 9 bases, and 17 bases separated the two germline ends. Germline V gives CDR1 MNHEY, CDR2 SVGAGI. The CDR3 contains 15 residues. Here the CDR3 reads CASSYSPAARGKAFF. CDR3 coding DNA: TGTGCCAGCAGTTACTCGCCGGCCGCCCGAGGAAAAGCTTTCTTT.

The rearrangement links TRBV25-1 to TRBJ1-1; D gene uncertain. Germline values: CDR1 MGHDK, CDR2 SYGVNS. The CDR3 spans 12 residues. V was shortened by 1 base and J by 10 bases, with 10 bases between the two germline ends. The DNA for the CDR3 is TGTGCCAGCAGTGAATTCGGGGTACGAGCTTTCTTT. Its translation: CASSEFGVRAFF.

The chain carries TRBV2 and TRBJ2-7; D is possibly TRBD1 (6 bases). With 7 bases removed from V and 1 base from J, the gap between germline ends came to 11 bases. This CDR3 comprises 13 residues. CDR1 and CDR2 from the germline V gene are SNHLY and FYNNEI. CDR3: CASIRGLSYEQYF. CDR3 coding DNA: TGTGCCAGCATCAGGGGCCTGTCCTACGAGCAGTACTTC.

For the CDR3, the DNA is TGTGCCAGTACCTCTAGGGACAGGGGATTCTACGAGCAGTACTTC. It is translated as CASTSRDRGFYEQYF. V and J are TRBV19 and TRBJ2-7, with 10 bases fitting TRBD1. This CDR3 is built from 15 residues. With V trimmed by 7 bases and J by 3 bases, 9 bases remained unmatched. CDR1 LNHDA and CDR2 SQIVND come from the germline V gene (reference sequence).

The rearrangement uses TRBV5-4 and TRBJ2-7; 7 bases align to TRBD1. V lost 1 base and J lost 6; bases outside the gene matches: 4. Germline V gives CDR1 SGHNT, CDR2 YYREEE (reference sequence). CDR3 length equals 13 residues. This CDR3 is CASSLRGGVEQYF. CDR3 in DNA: TGTGCCAGCAGCTTGAGAGGGGGCGTCGAGCAGTACTTC.

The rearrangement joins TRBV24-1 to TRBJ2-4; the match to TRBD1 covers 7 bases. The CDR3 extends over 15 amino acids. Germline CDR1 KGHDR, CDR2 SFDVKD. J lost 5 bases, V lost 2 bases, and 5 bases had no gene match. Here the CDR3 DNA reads TGTGCCACCAGTGATTCCCAGACAGGGCAAAACATTCAGTACTTC. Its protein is CATSDSQTGQNIQYF.

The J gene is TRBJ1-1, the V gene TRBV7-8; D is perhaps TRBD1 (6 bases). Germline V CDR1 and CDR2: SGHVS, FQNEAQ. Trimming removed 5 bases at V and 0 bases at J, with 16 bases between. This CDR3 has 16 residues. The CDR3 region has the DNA TGTGCCAGCAGCAGCGGCGGGGGGCACGTGAACACTGAAGCTTTCTTT. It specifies CASSSGGGHVNTEAFF.

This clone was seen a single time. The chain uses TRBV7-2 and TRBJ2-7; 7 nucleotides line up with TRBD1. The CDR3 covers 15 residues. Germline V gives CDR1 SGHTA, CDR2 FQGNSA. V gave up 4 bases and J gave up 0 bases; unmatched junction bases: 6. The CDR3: CASSSRQGLSYEQYF. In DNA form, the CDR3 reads TGTGCCAGCAGCTCCCGACAGGGCCTCTCCTACGAGCAGTACTTC.